These 30 T cell receptor beta chains were all obtained from the same sample, sequenced in a study of blood T cells in healthy people across ages. The second PCR ran about 6 to 11 cycles with a sample-barcoded 5' primer and J-beta primers. MiXCR, applied by TCRdb to the 5' RACE reads, yields one record per CDR3 protein. The sample has about 800,000 distinct CDR3 sequences, roughly 60% seen once. Sequencing input: blood. These receptor sequences come from a man aged 25-45 years in good health.

The table lists this clonotype with a few counts. This chain uses TRBV6-1 with TRBJ2-7, with D uncertain. Trimming took 7 bases from V and 7 from J, leaving 14 bases between them. This CDR3 is 12 amino acids long. Germline CDR1 reads MNHNS; CDR2 reads SASEGT. The CDR3 sequence: CASTDDPREQYF. The CDR3 bases are TGTGCCAGCACCGACGATCCTCGGGAGCAGTACTTC.

This clonotype was counted a single time. The chain employs TRBV11-2 and TRBJ2-7; tentatively, D is TRBD1 or TRBD2 (5 bases each). The CDR3 totals 14 residues. Trimming took off 5 bases at V and 3 bases at J, with 14 bases between the two ends. CDR1 is SGHAT and CDR2 is FQNNGV in the germline V gene. CDR3 sequence: CASSHLGVGYEQYF. The CDR3 nucleotides read TGTGCCAGCAGCCATCTGGGGGTAGGCTACGAGCAGTACTTC.

The chain recombines TRBV7-9 with TRBJ2-1, with 7 bases that match TRBD2. The CDR3 loop spans 13 amino acids. Germline CDR1 reads SEHNR; CDR2 reads FQNEAQ (reference sequence). The ends lost 5 bases at V and 8 bases at J; junction bases unmatched: 6. Written as DNA, the CDR3 is TGTGCCAGCAGCCGGGGAGGGGAGGATGAGCAGTTCTTC. It translates to CASSRGGEDEQFF.

The rearrangement links TRBV2 to TRBJ2-5; 9 nucleotides match TRBD1. The V gene end was trimmed by 7 bases and the J gene end by 3 bases; junction bases not matched to a gene: 6. CDR1 is SNHLY and CDR2 is FYNNEI in the germline V gene. This CDR3 is 14 amino acids long. In DNA, the CDR3 is TGTGCCAGCACCCTGGGGACAGGGAAAGAGACCCAGTACTTC. This translates into CASTLGTGKETQYF.

This chain uses TRBV15 with TRBJ2-1, with a possible D match to TRBD2 (6 bases). This CDR3 has 16 amino acids. V dropped 1 base and J dropped 7 bases, with 17 bases sitting between them. Germline V gene lookup returns CDR1 LNHNV and CDR2 YYDKDF (reference sequence). CDR3 DNA sequence: TGTGCCACCAGCAGAGCCGGGTTGGCAGGGAGGAATGAGCAGTTCTTC. Translated: CATSRAGLAGRNEQFF.

The chain recombines TRBV4-3 with TRBJ2-7; either TRBD1 or TRBD2 may fit D (5 bases each). The CDR3 loop spans 16 amino acids. The germline V and J ends were trimmed by 0 bases and 3 bases, with 15 bases remaining between them. Germline lookup yields CDR1 LGHNA and CDR2 YSLEER. CDR3 in amino acids: CASSQDTRGSIYEQYF. DNA of the CDR3: TGCGCCAGCAGCCAAGATACCCGGGGCTCTATCTACGAGCAGTACTTC.

The rearrangement links TRBV20-1 to TRBJ2-5; no firm D call. V was shortened by 6 bases and J by 13 bases, with 12 bases between the two germline ends. CDR3 length: 9 residues. Germline-derived CDR1 and CDR2 are DFQATT and SNEGSKA (reference sequence). CDR3 nucleotides: TGCAGTGCCCCTAACGCCCGGTACTTC. Its translation is CSAPNARYF.

The V gene is TRBV6-2 or TRBV6-3, the J gene TRBJ2-1, with D possibly being TRBD2 (5 bases). Germline CDR1 MNHEY, CDR2 SVGEGT. The CDR3 runs to 13 residues. V dropped 5 bases and J dropped 6 bases, with 11 bases sitting between them. The CDR3 DNA sequence: TGTGCCAGCAGTCGGACTCTATTCAATGAGCAGTTCTTC. Translating it yields CASSRTLFNEQFF.

The table lists this clonotype with many counts. This sequence joins TRBV15 and TRBJ2-1; 14 bases match TRBD2. CDR3 size: 20 residues. CDR1 and CDR2 from the germline V gene are LNHNV and YYDKDF (reference sequence). V shed 0 bases, J shed 1 base, and the junction held 8 bases outside the gene matches. CDR3 nucleotide sequence: TGTGCCACCAGCAGAGATCGACTAGCGGGAGGGCCCGGGTCCTACAATGAGCAGTTCTTC. Amino acid sequence: CATSRDRLAGGPGSYNEQFF.

This chain joins TRBV6-1 and TRBJ2-3, with D perhaps TRBD2 (6 bases). CDR1 is MNHNS and CDR2 is SASEGT in the germline V gene. CDR3 size: 13 residues. V was trimmed by 9 bases and J by 5 bases, leaving 15 bases between them. The CDR3 sequence is CARGREWGDTQYF. The CDR3 nucleotides are TGTGCCAGGGGGCGGGAATGGGGAGATACGCAGTATTTT.

The rearrangement joins TRBV2 to TRBJ2-1; 11 bases map to TRBD2. The CDR3 covers 18 residues. Germline V gene lookup returns CDR1 SNHLY and CDR2 FYNNEI. V was pared by 10 bases and J by 1 base, with 15 bases of the junction left unmatched. CDR3 nucleotide sequence: TGTGCCATGGCGACTAGCGGGGTAATAGGTTTGTCCTACAATGAGCAGTTCTTC. It codes for CAMATSGVIGLSYNEQFF.

In this sample, this clonotype turned up a few times. CDR3 sequence: CASSDSLWDTQYF. The CDR3 nucleotides are TGTGCCAGCAGTGACTCGCTCTGGGATACGCAGTATTTT. V gene TRBV6-4 combines with J gene TRBJ2-3; D unclear. This CDR3 contains 13 residues. With 0 bases removed from V and 6 bases from J, the gap between germline ends came to 7 bases. The germline gives CDR1 MRHNA, CDR2 SNTAGT.

This clonotype came up a few times. The chain employs TRBV29-1 and TRBJ2-7, with D possibly matching TRBD2 (5 bases). Trimming took 2 bases from V and 6 from J, leaving 8 bases between them. The length of the CDR3 is 11 residues. Germline V gene lookup returns CDR1 SQVTM and CDR2 ANQGSEA. The CDR3 is CSVEWGAEQYF. DNA for the CDR3: TGCAGCGTTGAATGGGGAGCCGAGCAGTACTTC.

The chain uses TRBV3-1 and TRBJ2-7; D not resolved. This CDR3 comprises 15 residues. CDR1 and CDR2 (germline): LGHDT, YNNKEL (reference sequence). V lost 4 bases and J lost 3, with 16 bases in between. The CDR3 coding sequence is TGTGCCAGCAGCCTCCGCAATTCCTTGAACTACGAGCAGTACTTC. As protein: CASSLRNSLNYEQYF.

The chain joins TRBV11-2 to TRBJ2-7; perhaps TRBD2 as D (5 bases). The DNA end favors TRBJ2-5, so the J call may be wrong. CDR1 is SGHAT and CDR2 is FQNNGV in the germline V gene. The CDR3 spans 14 residues. The CDR3 region is CASSLAAEGTTQYF. DNA of the CDR3: TGTGCCAGCAGCTTAGCGGCAGAGGGTACGACCCAGTACTTC.

This chain uses TRBV12-5 with TRBJ2-1; the D is unclear. CDR1 and CDR2 (germline): LGHNT, FRNRAP. CDR3 size: 11 residues. V lost 5 bases and J 8 bases, leaving 7 bases between the germline ends. The DNA of the CDR3 is TGTGCTAGTGGTGGTAGTGATGAGCAGTTCTTC. Its translation: CASGGSDEQFF. Complete variable domain (other parts from reference TRBV12-5 and TRBJ2-1): DARVTQTPRHKVTEMGQEVTMRCQPILGHNTVFWYRQTMMQGLELLAYFRNRAPLDDSGMPKDRFSAEMPDATLATLKIQPSEPRDSAVYFCASGGSDEQFFGPGTRLTVL.

The V and J genes are TRBV4-2 and TRBJ2-7, with 9 bases matching TRBD1. J gave up 5 bases and V 5 bases, and 10 bases lay outside the gene matches. In germline, CDR1 is LGHNA, CDR2 YNFKEQ. This CDR3 has 15 amino acids. The CDR3 loop reads CASSSRDRVIHEQYF. The CDR3, as DNA: TGTGCCAGCAGCTCCCGGGACAGGGTAATCCACGAGCAGTACTTC.

The chain links TRBV20-1 to TRBJ2-3, with 13 bases matching TRBD2. Germline values: CDR1 DFQATT, CDR2 SNEGSKA (reference sequence). CDR3 size: 15 residues. V trimming: 6 bases; J trimming: 6 bases; junction bases outside the gene matches: 9. The CDR3 sequence is CSAWTSGRGVDTQYF. CDR3 nucleotides: TGCAGTGCCTGGACTAGCGGGAGAGGTGTGGATACGCAGTATTTT.

CDR3 sequence reads: CASSSGRPYGYTF. The CDR3 DNA reads TGCGCCAGCAGCAGTGGCCGGCCGTATGGCTACACCTTC. The rearrangement joins TRBV4-1 to TRBJ1-2; D gene ambiguous. The CDR3 has 13 residues. Germline V gene sequence: CDR1 MGHRA, CDR2 YSYEKL. V was trimmed by 5 bases and J by 5 bases, leaving 12 bases between them.

This clonotype appeared a few times. The chain joins TRBV6-2 or TRBV6-3 to TRBJ2-1; D gene unclear. The CDR3 is made up of 16 amino acids. Germline CDR1 MNHEY, CDR2 SVGEGT. The V gene lost 5 bases and the J gene lost 8 bases, with 22 bases spanning the gap. The CDR3 nucleotides are TGTGCCAGCAGTCCCACCGGGCTCCGATATAGGGATGAGCAGTTCTTC. Its protein product is CASSPTGLRYRDEQFF.

The chain combines TRBV4-2 with TRBJ1-6; the D is unclear. CDR3 length equals 16 residues. Looked up from germline, CDR1 is LGHNA and CDR2 is YNFKEQ. Deletions cut 0 bases from V and 3 bases from J, with 9 bases between. For the CDR3, the DNA is TGTGCCAGCAGCCAAGATCTAGCGCTCTATAATTCACCCCTCCACTTT. Protein sequence: CASSQDLALYNSPLHF.

This chain uses TRBV3-1 with TRBJ1-2, with 7 nucleotides matching TRBD1. V was pared by 0 bases and J by 4 bases, with 5 bases of the junction left unmatched. This CDR3 is 15 amino acids long. CDR1 is LGHDT and CDR2 is YNNKEL in the germline V gene (reference sequence). The CDR3 here is CASSQESGQSYGYTF. The CDR3 DNA is TGTGCCAGCAGCCAAGAATCGGGACAGAGCTATGGCTACACCTTC.

The chain couples TRBV6-6 to TRBJ2-1; D may be TRBD2 (7 bases). This CDR3 region has 16 residues. CDR1 and CDR2 from the germline V gene are MNHNY and SVGAGI (reference sequence). V was cut by 6 bases and J by 7 bases, with 22 bases left in between. CDR3 in DNA: TGTGCCAGCAGAACCATTGAGGGGGGGAGGTTTAATGAGCAGTTCTTC. It yields the protein CASRTIEGGRFNEQFF.

There are a few counts of this clonotype. This chain links TRBV20-1 with TRBJ2-5, with D maybe TRBD1 (5 bases). Trimming removed 4 bases from V and 5 bases from J, with 17 bases in between. Germline CDR1 DFQATT, CDR2 SNEGSKA (reference sequence). The CDR3 runs 14 residues. The CDR3 is CSANRGLGAETQYF. As DNA, the CDR3 is TGCAGTGCTAACCGTGGCCTAGGGGCCGAGACCCAGTACTTC.

This clonotype was seen only a few times. This sequence joins TRBV10-3 and TRBJ1-4, with D possibly being TRBD1 (5 bases). The CDR3 consists of 16 residues. The V and J ends lost 0 bases and 8 bases respectively, with 16 bases between them. Germline-derived CDR1 and CDR2 are ENHRY and SYGVKD. The CDR3 sequence: CAISESTGQSYEKLFF. As DNA, the CDR3 is TGTGCCATCAGTGAGTCAACTGGACAATCCTACGAAAAACTGTTTTTT.

V is TRBV6-2 or TRBV6-3 and J is TRBJ2-1; no reliable D call. CDR1 is MNHEY, CDR2 SVGEGT, per germline. V lost 4 bases, J lost 7 bases, and 17 bases lay in between. There are 15 residues in the CDR3. This CDR3 is CASSLLQVPSNEQFF. The CDR3 bases are TGTGCCAGCAGTTTGCTCCAGGTTCCCAGTAATGAGCAGTTCTTC.

J is TRBJ2-7 and V is TRBV10-3, with D uncertain. In germline, CDR1 is ENHRY, CDR2 SYGVKD. The CDR3 has 11 amino acids. The V end lost 6 bases, the J end lost 6 bases, and 9 bases lay between the germline ends. The CDR3 nucleotides are TGTGCCATCAGGGCGGAGAGCGAGCAGTACTTC. Protein: CAIRAESEQYF.

The rearrangement joins TRBV5-1 to TRBJ2-5, with 16 positions matching TRBD2. CDR1 is SGHRS, CDR2 YFSETQ, per germline. The V gene end was trimmed by 4 bases and the J gene end by 4 bases; junction bases not matched to a gene: 4. The CDR3 consists of 16 residues. CDR3 loop: CASSPGLAGGVETQYF. CDR3 bases: TGCGCCAGCAGCCCGGGACTAGCGGGAGGGGTAGAGACCCAGTACTTC.

The chain couples TRBV27 to TRBJ2-1, with D perhaps matching TRBD2 (6 bases). Germline V gene data show CDR1 as MNHEY and CDR2 as SMNVEV (reference sequence). The CDR3 is 15 amino acids. Trimming took off 2 bases at V and 8 bases at J, with 16 bases between the two ends. The CDR3 loop reads CASSLGDSTVDEQFF. The CDR3 nucleotides read TGTGCCAGCAGTTTAGGGGACTCGACAGTTGATGAGCAGTTCTTC.

In its sample, this clonotype was seen a few times. The chain employs TRBV6-4 and TRBJ2-7; TRBD2 aligns across 10 bases. Germline values: CDR1 MRHNA, CDR2 SNTAGT. CDR3 size: 13 residues. The V gene end was trimmed by 10 bases and the J gene end by 3 bases; junction bases not matched to a gene: 6. CDR3 sequence (DNA): TGTGCCATCCTGCTAGCGGGAGTCTACGAGCAGTACTTC. Amino acids: CAILLAGVYEQYF.